The 29 T cell receptor beta chains below come from one sample, sequenced in a study of T cell therapy after organ transplantation. Profiled with immunoSEQ multiplex PCR; TCRdb holds only in-frame clones, not every one. The sample shows 20,000 or so clones, 81% of them seen only once. Antigens of these TCRs are unknown. As for time point: 4-8 weeks after completion of therapy. Source: CD8+ T cells from blood, taken after autologous CMV-specific T cell therapy. The source of these receptors is a human patient who had received a solid organ transplant and had CMV disease. Some T cells here may be from the graft donor.

V gene TRBV4-1 combines with J gene TRBJ1-1, with a tentative D call TRBD1 (5 bases). The CDR3 is 16 residues long. Trimming left V 0 bases short and J 5 bases short, with 16 bases between. The germline V gene encodes CDR1 MGHRA and CDR2 YSYEKL. CDR3 DNA sequence: TGCGCCAGCAGCCAAGATCCGGAAGGGAGGGGTACTGAAGCTTTCTTT. Amino acid sequence: CASSQDPEGRGTEAFF.

The J gene is TRBJ1-3, the V gene TRBV29-1, with 9 positions matching TRBD1. V lost 4 bases and J lost 0; bases outside the gene matches: 7. CDR1 is SQVTM and CDR2 is ANQGSEA in the germline V gene. The CDR3 totals 16 residues. CDR3 coding DNA: TGCAGCGTTGTCTCTGGGACAGGGATCTCTGGAAACACCATATATTTT. As protein: CSVVSGTGISGNTIYF.

This clone appeared a few times. The chain carries TRBV5-4 and TRBJ2-3; a possible D gene is TRBD2 (6 bases). CDR3 length: 17 amino acids. Trimming left V 0 bases short and J 4 bases short, with 18 bases between. Germline CDR1 SGHNT, CDR2 YYREEE (reference sequence). This CDR3 is CASSLDVRDFVADTQYF. The CDR3 nucleotides are TGTGCCAGCAGCTTGGACGTCCGGGACTTTGTCGCAGATACGCAGTATTTT.

The rearrangement joins TRBV9 to TRBJ2-5; D may match TRBD1 or TRBD2 (5 bases each). Matching the DNA end better, TRBJ2-7 makes the J call doubtful. CDR1 is SGDLS and CDR2 is YYNGEE in the germline V gene. The CDR3 is 14 amino acids. The CDR3 DNA sequence: TGTGCCAGCAGCGTAATGGGGGAGAACTACGAGCAGTACTTC. Translation: CASSVMGENYEQYF.

V is TRBV4-1 and J is TRBJ2-7; 7 positions match TRBD1. V shed 4 bases and J 2 bases; nucleotides not matched to a gene: 2. CDR3 length equals 13 residues. The germline V gene has CDR1 MGHRA and CDR2 YSYEKL. CDR3 nucleotide sequence: TGCGCCAGCAGCCGACAGGGTCCCTACGAGCAGTACTTC. Protein: CASSRQGPYEQYF.

This chain links TRBV19 with TRBJ2-2; D might be TRBD1 or TRBD2, each matching 5 bases. There are 15 residues in the CDR3. Trimming took off 1 base at V and 4 bases at J, with 10 bases between the two ends. Germline V lookup: CDR1 LNHDA, CDR2 SQIVND (reference sequence). CDR3 nucleotides: TGTGCCAGTAGTATAGCGGCAGGGACCACCGGGGAGCTGTTTTTT. Translated, it gives CASSIAAGTTGELFF.

The rearrangement joins TRBV6-6 to TRBJ1-3, with 8 positions matching TRBD1. CDR1 and CDR2 from the germline V gene are MNHNY and SVGAGI (reference sequence). This CDR3 spans 15 amino acids. V lost 6 bases and J lost 2; bases outside the gene matches: 6. The CDR3 here is CASRTTGGTGNTIYF. DNA of the CDR3: TGTGCCAGCAGAACCACAGGGGGGACTGGAAACACCATATATTTT.

CDR3: CASSLFPGSGTEAFF. DNA for the CDR3: TGTGCCAGCAGTTTATTTCCAGGGAGTGGGACTGAAGCTTTCTTT. The chain carries TRBV27 and TRBJ1-1, with D perhaps matching TRBD1 (5 bases). Germline CDR1 and CDR2: MNHEY and SMNVEV (reference sequence). CDR3 size: 15 residues. Trimming cost V 1 base and J 5 bases, with 14 bases left between them.

This chain joins TRBV30 and TRBJ1-1; tentative D call: TRBD1 (5 bases). The V and J ends lost 0 bases and 3 bases respectively, with 11 bases between them. Germline CDR1 reads GTSNPN; CDR2 reads SVGIG (reference sequence). This CDR3 is built from 14 residues. The CDR3 spells CAWSVRRGYTEAFF. CDR3 DNA: TGTGCCTGGAGTGTCCGGAGGGGCTACACTGAAGCTTTCTTT.

The chain links TRBV6-6 to TRBJ2-2, with TRBD1 matching over 8 bases. Trimming at V came to 2 bases and at J to 1 base, leaving 3 bases not matched to a gene. Germline V gene lookup returns CDR1 MNHNY and CDR2 SVGAGI (reference sequence). The CDR3 is made up of 16 amino acids. CDR3 in DNA: TGTGCCAGCAGTTACCCGGACAGGGAGAACACCGGGGAGCTGTTTTTT. Protein product: CASSYPDRENTGELFF.

This chain uses TRBV19 with TRBJ1-2; D is possibly TRBD1 (6 bases). From germline, CDR1 is LNHDA and CDR2 SQIVND (reference sequence). This CDR3 contains 13 residues. Trimming cost V 1 base and J 3 bases, with 6 bases left between them. CDR3 nucleotide sequence: TGTGCCAGTAGTATAGGGACAGACTATGGCTACACCTTC. Amino acids: CASSIGTDYGYTF.

The V and J genes are TRBV15 and TRBJ2-1; 8 bases line up with TRBD1. J lost 5 bases, V lost 5 bases, and 11 bases had no gene match. This CDR3 contains 16 residues. Germline CDR1 is LNHNV and CDR2 is YYDKDF (reference sequence). In DNA, the CDR3 is TGTGCCACCAGCTCCCGATGGGGGGACAGGCACAATGAGCAGTTCTTC. Encoded protein: CATSSRWGDRHNEQFF.

The CDR3 reads CASSPNRDNYGYTF. DNA of the CDR3: TGTGCCAGCAGTCCCAACAGGGATAACTATGGCTACACCTTC. The V call is TRBV27, the J call TRBJ1-2; tentatively, D is TRBD1 (6 bases). CDR1 and CDR2 (germline): MNHEY, SMNVEV (reference sequence). The CDR3 covers 14 residues. The V end was cut by 5 bases, the J end by 1 base, with 11 bases between.

This chain uses TRBV6-5 with TRBJ1-1, with D perhaps matching TRBD1 (5 bases). Trimming left V 3 bases short and J 4 bases short, with 18 bases between. The germline CDR1 and CDR2 sequences are MNHEY and SVGAGI. The CDR3 length is 16 residues. CDR3 coding DNA: TGTGCCAGCAGTTATGCGCGAGGGGCGAGTGGCACTGAAGCTTTCTTT. It is translated as CASSYARGASGTEAFF.

This rearrangement joins TRBV19 to TRBJ1-5, with 7 bases lining up with TRBD1. Germline trimming cut 4 bases from V and 3 bases from J; bases unmatched to any gene: 9. CDR1 is LNHDA, CDR2 SQIVND, per germline (reference sequence). This CDR3 region has 16 residues. Written as DNA, the CDR3 is TGTGCCAGTAGTAGGGGGCTGGGACAGTACAATCAGCCCCAGCATTTT. Protein product: CASSRGLGQYNQPQHF.

The chain joins TRBV6-6 to TRBJ2-5, with D possibly being TRBD1 (6 bases). Germline loops: CDR1 MNHNY, CDR2 SVGAGI (reference sequence). Trimming took off 10 bases at V and 4 bases at J, with 13 bases between the two ends. This CDR3 spans 12 amino acids. CDR3 in amino acids: CATVTRGETQYF. As DNA, the CDR3 is TGTGCCACCGTGACCAGGGGAGAGACCCAGTACTTC.

The CDR3: CASSQDPLAGVQETQYF. DNA for the CDR3: TGTGCCAGCAGCCAAGATCCGCTAGCGGGGGTGCAAGAGACCCAGTACTTC. This chain links TRBV14 with TRBJ2-5; 10 nucleotides align to TRBD2. J lost 2 bases, V lost 0 bases, and 6 bases had no gene match. Germline CDR1 is SGHDN and CDR2 is FVKESK. There are 17 residues in the CDR3.

Concerning this clone itself: This CDR3 is also generated by other DNA sequences in the sample. The rearrangement joins TRBV19 to TRBJ2-1, with D unresolved. Per the germline V gene, CDR1 is LNHDA and CDR2 is SQIVND (reference sequence). This CDR3 region has 15 residues. Deletions cut 3 bases from V and 0 bases from J, with 9 bases between. Written as DNA, the CDR3 is TGTGCCAGTAGTATCGGCCTGAACTCCTACAATGAGCAGTTCTTC. This gives the protein CASSIGLNSYNEQFF. The full variable domain, in which reference TRBV19 and TRBJ2-1 provide the parts outside the CDR3, is DGGITQSPKYLFRKEGQNVTLSCEQNLNHDAMYWYRQDPGQGLRLIYYSQIVNDFQKGDIAEGYSVSREKKESFPLTVTSAQKNPTAFYLCASSIGLNSYNEQFFGPGTRLTVL.

This chain links TRBV28 with TRBJ2-7; no reliable D call. The CDR3 covers 14 residues. Germline V gives CDR1 MDHEN, CDR2 SYDVKM. With 5 bases removed from V and 4 bases from J, the gap between germline ends came to 15 bases. The DNA of the CDR3 is TGTGCCAGCAGTGGCACGGCACCCTGGTACGAGCAGTACTTC. It codes for CASSGTAPWYEQYF.

This clone has more than one count but fewer than ten. The rearrangement uses TRBV9 and TRBJ2-7; 8 nucleotides agree with TRBD1. This CDR3 is built from 14 residues. V shed 3 bases and J 6 bases; nucleotides not matched to a gene: 8. Germline V lookup: CDR1 SGDLS, CDR2 YYNGEE. The CDR3 region is CASSARTGKGEQYF. In DNA form, the CDR3 reads TGTGCCAGCAGCGCAAGGACAGGGAAGGGCGAGCAGTACTTC.

CDR3 DNA sequence: TGTGCCAGCAGTTATAGCGGGGGACCCTACAATGAGCAGTTCTTC. Its translation: CASSYSGGPYNEQFF. V and J are TRBV6-5 and TRBJ2-1; 9 nucleotides align to TRBD2. This CDR3 has 15 residues. Trimming cost V 3 bases and J 2 bases; bases outside gene matches: 2. Germline CDR1 and CDR2: MNHEY and SVGAGI.

This clone was seen a single time. CDR3 sequence (DNA): TGTGCCAGCAGTGAACACACTTCTGGCTATGGCTACACCTTC. It is translated as CASSEHTSGYGYTF. The gene calls are TRBV2 and TRBJ1-2; no firm D call. CDR3 length: 14 amino acids. Trimming shortened V by 2 bases and J by 4 bases, and 11 bases separated the two germline ends. Germline CDR1 reads SNHLY; CDR2 reads FYNNEI.

The J gene is TRBJ1-1, the V gene TRBV5-6; TRBD1 is a possible D gene (5 bases). The CDR3 loop spans 13 amino acids. CDR1 and CDR2 from the germline V gene are SGHDT and YYEEEE. Trimming took 1 base from V and 7 from J, leaving 11 bases between them. The CDR3 region is CASSLWQGIEAFF. The CDR3, as DNA: TGTGCCAGCAGCTTGTGGCAGGGCATTGAAGCTTTCTTT.

The CDR3 region is CASGLRGSSYNSPLHF. In DNA form, the CDR3 reads TGTGCTAGTGGTTTGAGAGGGAGCTCCTATAATTCACCCCTCCACTTT. The V call is TRBV12-5, the J call TRBJ1-6; no firm D call. The CDR3 covers 16 residues. The germline V gene encodes CDR1 LGHNT and CDR2 FRNRAP. V was shortened by 2 bases and J by 0 bases, with 8 bases between the two germline ends.

CDR3 DNA: TGTGCCAGCAGATGGAAAGGGGAATTCGACGAGCAGTACTTC. As protein: CASRWKGEFDEQYF. This chain uses TRBV6-1 with TRBJ2-7; weak D call: TRBD1 (5 bases). Germline assignment: CDR1 MNHNS and CDR2 SASEGT. Trimming left V 6 bases short and J 5 bases short, with 17 bases between. CDR3 length equals 14 residues.

The rearrangement joins TRBV7-8 to TRBJ2-1; D unclear. Trimming removed 2 bases at V and 2 bases at J, with 19 bases between. The CDR3 sequence is 18 residues long. Germline CDR1 and CDR2: SGHVS and FQNEAQ. The CDR3 spells CASSLTSKVGQPYNEQFF. CDR3 coding DNA: TGTGCCAGCAGCTTAACCAGTAAAGTCGGGCAGCCCTACAATGAGCAGTTCTTC. Full variable domain (missing parts from reference TRBV7-8 and TRBJ2-1): GAGVSQSPRYKVAKRGQDVALRCDPISGHVSLFWYQQALGQGPEFLTYFQNEAQLDKSGLPSDRFFAERPEGSVSTLKIQRTQQEDSAVYLCASSLTSKVGQPYNEQFFGPGTRLTVL.

The rearrangement uses TRBV10-3 and TRBJ2-1; D perhaps matches TRBD1 (5 bases). Trimming left V 10 bases short and J 7 bases short, with 14 bases between. The V gene's germline CDR1 is ENHRY and CDR2 SYGVKD. The CDR3 has 12 amino acids. The CDR3 is CATRTRVNEQFF. The CDR3 DNA sequence: TGTGCCACAAGGACCAGGGTGAATGAGCAGTTCTTC.

The genes are TRBV5-6 and TRBJ1-5, with D possibly TRBD1 on 6 matching bases. V dropped 2 bases and J dropped 2 bases, with 11 bases sitting between them. The CDR3 is made up of 15 amino acids. Germline loops: CDR1 SGHDT, CDR2 YYEEEE. CDR3 amino acids: CASSFSGVGNQPQHF. The CDR3 DNA reads as TGTGCCAGCAGCTTTTCAGGGGTTGGCAATCAGCCCCAGCATTTT. The full variable domain, its missing parts supplied by reference TRBV5-6 and TRBJ1-5, is DAGVTQSPTHLIKTRGQQVTLRCSPKSGHDTVSWYQQALGQGPQFIFQYYEEEERQRGNFPDRFSGHQFPNYSSELNVNALLLGDSALYLCASSFSGVGNQPQHFGDGTRLSIL.

The chain uses TRBV5-6 and TRBJ2-3; 14 positions agree with TRBD2. This CDR3 has 16 residues. The germline gives CDR1 SGHDT, CDR2 YYEEEE. V gave up 4 bases and J gave up 3 bases; unmatched junction bases: 4. The DNA of the CDR3 is TGTGCCAGCAGCCAAGGACTAGCGGGGGGTACAGATACGCAGTATTTT. Its translation: CASSQGLAGGTDTQYF. Full variable domain (missing parts from reference TRBV5-6 and TRBJ2-3): DAGVTQSPTHLIKTRGQQVTLRCSPKSGHDTVSWYQQALGQGPQFIFQYYEEEERQRGNFPDRFSGHQFPNYSSELNVNALLLGDSALYLCASSQGLAGGTDTQYFGPGTRLTVL.